A selection of T cell receptor beta chains follows, all from one sample in a study of cytomegalovirus exposure and HLA in healthy donors. TCRdb's table, derived via immunoSEQ multiplex PCR, lists solely in-frame clones and lacks some. The repertoire includes some 200,000 clones, almost 85% of them detected once, and 0.58% sits in the top ten. Material: PBMCs. The origin of the receptors is a woman in her thirties or forties in good health and CMV-seronegative. The CDR3 runs from the conserved cysteine through the conserved F or W. D genes are given only for firm matches. Only part of the rows carry a size: once, few, many, or a class if the clone is expanded.

J: TRBJ2-7
size: -
D: -
V: TRBV9
CDR3: CASSVGGPPYEQYF
DNA: TGTGCCAGCAGCGTAGGGGGGCCTCCCTACGAGCAGTACTTC

J: TRBJ2-7
size: -
D: -
V: TRBV29-1
CDR3: CSVGGSYEQYF
DNA: TGCAGCGTGGGGGGCTCCTACGAGCAGTACTTC

J: TRBJ1-1
size: -
D: TRBD1
V: TRBV7-3
CDR3: CASSLQGAPSEAFF
DNA: TGTGCCAGCAGCTTGCAGGGGGCCCCCTCCGAAGCTTTCTTT

J: TRBJ1-1
size: few
D: -
V: TRBV6-1
CDR3: CASSELAALNTEAFF
DNA: TGTGCCAGCAGTGAGTTGGCGGCCCTGAACACTGAAGCTTTCTTT

J: TRBJ2-2
size: -
D: -
V: TRBV5-8
CDR3: CATLAPEGSGELFF
DNA: TGTGCCACTCTAGCACCCGAGGGTTCCGGGGAGCTGTTTTTT

J: TRBJ2-5
size: -
D: -
V: TRBV30
CDR3: CAWSVSGGETQYF
DNA: TGTGCCTGGAGTGTATCCGGAGGGGAGACCCAGTACTTC

J: TRBJ2-4
size: once
D: -
V: TRBV6-4
CDR3: CASRGGLELAKNIQYF
DNA: TGTGCCAGCAGAGGCGGACTGGAGCTAGCCAAAAACATTCAGTACTTC

J: TRBJ1-1
size: few
D: TRBD1
V: TRBV5-1
CDR3: CASSFGDRDFRTEAFF
DNA: TGCGCCAGCAGCTTTGGGGACAGGGATTTTAGGACTGAAGCTTTCTTT

J: TRBJ1-5
size: once
D: TRBD1
V: TRBV6-1
CDR3: CASSRQGARQPQHF
DNA: TGTGCCAGCAGTCGTCAGGGGGCTAGGCAGCCCCAGCATTTT

J: TRBJ1-5
size: few
D: -
V: TRBV19
CDR3: CASSISGYQPQHF
DNA: TGTGCCAGTAGTATTTCAGGGTATCAGCCCCAGCATTTT

J: TRBJ2-5
size: -
D: TRBD1
V: TRBV27
CDR3: CASSLSWTGGAKTQYF
DNA: TGTGCCAGCAGTTTATCGTGGACAGGGGGCGCGAAGACCCAGTACTTC

J: TRBJ2-1
size: -
D: TRBD1
V: TRBV19
CDR3: CASRPGQGFREQFF
DNA: TGTGCCAGTAGACCGGGACAGGGATTTAGGGAGCAGTTCTTC

J: TRBJ2-7
size: -
D: TRBD2
V: TRBV7-2
CDR3: CASTVEGTTVHEQYF
DNA: TGTGCCAGCACCGTAGAGGGGACTACAGTTCACGAGCAGTACTTC

J: TRBJ2-7
size: -
D: TRBD1
V: TRBV7-2
CDR3: CASSLGDSVIYEQYF
DNA: TGTGCCAGCAGCTTAGGGGACAGCGTTATCTACGAGCAGTACTTC

J: TRBJ2-5
size: -
D: TRBD1
V: TRBV5-1
CDR3: CASSNPRDSGETQYF
DNA: TGCGCCAGCAGCAACCCCCGGGACAGTGGGGAGACCCAGTACTTC

J: TRBJ2-5
size: -
D: TRBD1
V: TRBV7-2
CDR3: CASRQRQGQETQYF
DNA: TGTGCCAGCAGACAAAGACAGGGACAAGAGACCCAGTACTTC

J: TRBJ1-5
size: -
D: TRBD1
V: TRBV5-1
CDR3: CASSLTGAAGQPQHF
DNA: TGCGCCAGCAGCTTGACAGGGGCGGCGGGTCAGCCCCAGCATTTT

J: TRBJ2-5
size: -
D: TRBD2
V: TRBV11-2
CDR3: CASSPVGTSGGYATQYF
DNA: TGTGCCAGCAGCCCCGTGGGGACTAGCGGGGGGTATGCGACCCAGTACTTC

J: TRBJ2-7
size: -
D: -
V: TRBV7-2
CDR3: CASSLDVAGSLNEQYF
DNA: TGTGCCAGCAGCTTAGACGTAGCCGGTTCTTTGAACGAGCAGTACTTC

J: TRBJ2-2
size: -
D: -
V: TRBV19
CDR3: CASSIGTANTGELFF
DNA: TGTGCCAGTAGTATCGGAACAGCTAACACCGGGGAGCTGTTTTTT

J: TRBJ2-7
size: -
D: TRBD2
V: TRBV5-1
CDR3: CASSLDGGALEQYF
DNA: TGCGCCAGCAGCTTGGACGGGGGGGCCCTCGAGCAGTACTTC

J: TRBJ2-2
size: -
D: -
V: TRBV9
CDR3: CASSVAGGISGELFF
DNA: TGTGCCAGCAGCGTAGCTGGGGGGATAAGCGGGGAGCTGTTTTTT

J: TRBJ1-4
size: -
D: TRBD1
V: TRBV10-3
CDR3: CAISDSQGNEKLFF
DNA: TGTGCCATCAGTGATTCACAGGGGAATGAAAAACTGTTTTTT

J: TRBJ2-7
size: -
D: -
V: TRBV4-1
CDR3: CASSQPTGFEQYF
DNA: TGCGCCAGCAGCCAACCGACAGGTTTCGAGCAGTACTTC

J: TRBJ2-5
size: once
D: TRBD2
V: TRBV27
CDR3: CASSLSPGLAAETQYF
DNA: TGTGCCAGCAGTTTATCTCCGGGACTAGCGGCAGAGACCCAGTACTTC

J: TRBJ2-3
size: -
D: TRBD2
V: TRBV10-1
CDR3: CASSDTGLAADTQYF
DNA: TGCGCCAGCAGTGATACGGGACTAGCTGCAGATACGCAGTATTTT

J: TRBJ1-2
size: -
D: -
V: TRBV5-6
CDR3: CASSPRTANYGYTF
DNA: TGTGCCAGCAGCCCGCGGACAGCTAACTATGGCTACACCTTC

J: TRBJ1-1
size: few
D: -
V: TRBV4-3
CDR3: CASSQEGRGHRPFF
DNA: TGCGCCAGCAGCCAAGAGGGCCGGGGACACCGGCCTTTCTTT

J: TRBJ1-4
size: -
D: TRBD1
V: TRBV4-1
CDR3: CASSQLPGTVLQEKLFF
DNA: TGCGCCAGCAGCCAATTACCCGGGACAGTCCTCCAGGAAAAACTGTTTTTT

J: TRBJ1-6
size: -
D: -
V: TRBV28
CDR3: CASSPLVGGPYNSPLHF
DNA: TGTGCCAGCAGCCCCCTGGTGGGGGGGCCCTATAATTCACCCCTCCACTTT

J: TRBJ2-3
size: once
D: TRBD2
V: TRBV19
CDR3: CASSIGPSGTQDTQYF
DNA: TGTGCCAGTAGTATAGGGCCTAGCGGGACTCAGGATACGCAGTATTTT

J: TRBJ2-1
size: -
D: TRBD1
V: TRBV10-3
CDR3: CAISEDRVANEQFF
DNA: TGTGCCATCAGTGAGGACAGGGTAGCCAATGAGCAGTTCTTC

J: TRBJ2-1
size: once
D: -
V: TRBV7-3
CDR3: CASSLSRGASYNEQFF
DNA: TGTGCCAGCAGCTTAAGTCGGGGGGCCTCCTACAATGAGCAGTTCTTC

J: TRBJ1-3
size: once
D: -
V: TRBV9
CDR3: CASSPTVGASSGNTIYF
DNA: TGTGCCAGCAGCCCTACCGTAGGGGCTAGCTCTGGAAACACCATATATTTT

J: TRBJ2-7
size: -
D: -
V: TRBV10-3
CDR3: CAISTHPTDGDYEQYF
DNA: TGTGCCATCAGCACACACCCGACGGACGGGGACTACGAGCAGTACTTC

J: TRBJ2-7
size: once
D: -
V: TRBV21-1
CDR3: CASSKVHSGGKGPLPF
DNA: TGTGCCAGCAGCAAAGTTCATTCGGGGGGCAAAGGCCCCCTTCCCTTC

J: TRBJ1-1
size: few
D: -
V: TRBV6-5
CDR3: CASSSTVNTEAFF
DNA: TGTGCCAGCAGTTCGACAGTGAACACTGAAGCTTTCTTT

J: TRBJ1-1
size: -
D: -
V: TRBV7-2
CDR3: CASSSLRGGEAFF
DNA: TGTGCCAGCAGCTCCCTCAGGGGTGGTGAAGCTTTCTTT

J: TRBJ2-5
size: few
D: TRBD2
V: TRBV30
CDR3: CAWRGLAGGKETQYF
DNA: TGTGCCTGGAGAGGGCTAGCGGGGGGAAAAGAGACCCAGTACTTC

J: TRBJ1-2
size: -
D: -
V: TRBV5-1
CDR3: CASRAAAPNYGYTF
DNA: TGCGCCAGCAGGGCGGCAGCTCCTAACTATGGCTACACCTTC

J: TRBJ2-3
size: -
D: -
V: TRBV9
CDR3: CASGGAGGTDTQYF
DNA: TGTGCCAGTGGGGGGGCCGGGGGCACAGATACGCAGTATTTT

J: TRBJ1-6
size: -
D: TRBD1
V: TRBV18
CDR3: CASSPVGDSYNSPLHF
DNA: TGTGCCAGCTCACCAGTCGGGGACAGCTATAATTCACCCCTCCACTTT

J: TRBJ1-1
size: few
D: -
V: TRBV18
CDR3: CASSTKNTEAFF
DNA: TGTGCCAGCTCAACAAAGAACACTGAAGCTTTCTTT

J: TRBJ1-2
size: -
D: TRBD1
V: TRBV2
CDR3: CASSELRTGGESGYTF
DNA: TGTGCCAGCAGTGAACTTAGGACAGGGGGTGAAAGTGGCTACACCTTC

J: TRBJ2-3
size: -
D: -
V: TRBV4-2
CDR3: CASSQVGGDTQYF
DNA: TGTGCCAGCAGCCAAGTGGGGGGAGATACGCAGTATTTT

J: TRBJ1-1
size: -
D: -
V: TRBV18
CDR3: CASSPVVDTEAFF
DNA: TGTGCCAGCTCACCAGTAGTCGACACTGAAGCTTTCTTT

J: TRBJ2-7
size: -
D: -
V: TRBV5-8
CDR3: CASSLVVNEQYF
DNA: TGTGCCAGCAGCTTGGTAGTAAACGAGCAGTACTTC